What follows describes a single TCR beta chain. Its specificity is unknown. This sample was included in a study of cytomegalovirus exposure and HLA in healthy donors. As for the study in general: Previous work identified 120 million or so unique TCR beta sequences from roughly 180 million T cells.

Study-wide results and caveats: About 87% or about 30% of the time was how often most TCR beta V segments were productive, according to an earlier analysis. With further analysis later on, most CMV-associated TCR beta chains appeared HLA-restricted. A classifier reportedly called cytomegalovirus status with high sensitivity and specificity.

PCR amplification relied on 60 Vbeta primers (plus 13 Jbeta primers). Generated by immunoSEQ multiplex PCR, the TCRdb table keeps only in-frame clones and is missing some. The repertoire has about 180,000 clones, 80% of them found once; the top ten carry roughly 1.4%. The sample taken for sequencing was PBMCs. The receptor comes from a girl aged 10-17 years in good health and CMV-seropositive.

Written as DNA, the CDR3 is TGTGCCAGCAGTTCCCTCGGAGACAGGGCAAATCAGCCCCAGCATTTT. It encodes CASSSLGDRANQPQHF. The rearrangement uses TRBV27 and TRBJ1-5; TRBD1 matches 7 bases. The CDR3 length is 16 residues. CDR1 is MNHEY and CDR2 is SMNVEV in the germline V gene (reference sequence). J gave up 4 bases and V 4 bases, and 10 bases lay outside the gene matches.